The T cell receptor beta chain under discussion was sequenced for a study of metastatic and nonmetastatic thyroid tumors. This CDR3 region has 13 residues. The germline V gene has CDR1 MDHEN and CDR2 SYDVKM. This clone appeared a single time. Sequence at one end of the junction differs from germline and may be a read error. Every patient was untreated before thyroid surgery. TCRdb re-processed the PCR reads through MiXCR. In the table there are about 49,000 clones, 4% to 5% of which are singletons. The source material was blood. This receptor was taken from a female donor with papillary thyroid cancer or a benign thyroid nodule (not recorded which). Some clones in this sample may be carry-over from other donors' samples. This chain links TRBV28 with TRBJ1-1, with D unresolved. The CDR3 DNA reads TGTGCCAGCAGACCTACAGTGAACACTGAAGCTATCTTT. Its protein is CASRPTVNTEAIF.